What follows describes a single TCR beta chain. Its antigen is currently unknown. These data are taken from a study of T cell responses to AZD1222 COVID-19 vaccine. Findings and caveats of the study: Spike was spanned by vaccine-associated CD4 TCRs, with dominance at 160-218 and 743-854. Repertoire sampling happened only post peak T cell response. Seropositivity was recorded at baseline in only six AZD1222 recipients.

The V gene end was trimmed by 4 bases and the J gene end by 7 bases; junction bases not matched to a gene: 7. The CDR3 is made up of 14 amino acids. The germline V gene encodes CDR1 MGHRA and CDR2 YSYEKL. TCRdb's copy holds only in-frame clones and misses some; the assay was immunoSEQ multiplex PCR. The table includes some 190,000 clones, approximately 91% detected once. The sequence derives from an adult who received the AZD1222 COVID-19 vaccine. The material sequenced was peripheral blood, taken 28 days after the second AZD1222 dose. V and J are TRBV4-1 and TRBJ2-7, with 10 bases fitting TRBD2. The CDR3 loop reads CASSRASGRVEQYF. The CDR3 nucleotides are TGCGCCAGCAGCCGGGCTAGCGGGAGAGTTGAGCAGTACTTC.